This T cell receptor beta chain was sequenced in a study of cytomegalovirus exposure and HLA in healthy donors. At the level of the study: A later analysis reported the same platform for the approximately 110 validation repertoires and the roughly 700 first-cohort repertoires. Study-wide results and caveats: Across donors, most TCRs were seen rarely, yet some public ones were widespread. Reported performance of the classifier showed diagnosis of cytomegalovirus status with high specificity and sensitivity. The study listed some 160 cytomegalovirus-associated TCR beta chains.

Assay: immunoSEQ multiplex PCR; the TCRdb copy retains only in-frame clones and omits some. The sample lists some 330,000 clones, around 86% seen once, with around 0.84% in the top ten. This clone turned up a few times. Antigen unknown. The sequenced sample was PBMCs. The TCR was taken from a woman between 18 and 29 years old in good health and CMV-seronegative.

The CDR3 DNA is TGTGCCAGTAGTATAACTCCGAACACTGAAGCTTTCTTT. It yields the protein CASSITPNTEAFF. The V gene is TRBV19, the J gene TRBJ1-1; no reliable D call. Trimming stripped 2 bases from V and 1 base from J, with 5 bases between. The CDR3 consists of 13 residues. Germline V gives CDR1 LNHDA, CDR2 SQIVND (reference sequence). The variable domain in full, completed from reference TRBV19 and TRBJ1-1, reads DGGITQSPKYLFRKEGQNVTLSCEQNLNHDAMYWYRQDPGQGLRLIYYSQIVNDFQKGDIAEGYSVSREKKESFPLTVTSAQKNPTAFYLCASSITPNTEAFFGQGTRLTVV.